This T cell receptor beta chain was captured in a study of T cell repertoires in cytomegalovirus infection. One entry per CDR3 protein, called by TCRdb with MiXCR from the reads. Among about 920,000 distinct CDR3 sequences listed, roughly 30% were seen once. Study observations and caveats: Of the TCR beta families, the public ones yielded a cumulative frequency that identified carriers of CMV plus the relevant HLA. Dominating the ex vivo response were TCR beta clonotypes that were CMV-specific and HLA-C-restricted.

V was trimmed by 4 bases and J by 0 bases, leaving 17 bases between them. The CDR3 sequence is 17 residues long. The germline V gene has CDR1 MDHEN and CDR2 SYDVKM. About this clonotype: Its target is not known.

The sequence derives from a human donor in good health (CMV status not recorded). Some clones in this sample may be carry-over from other donors' samples. Here the sequenced sample was cultured CD8+ T cells from PBMCs, taken from culture after CMV antigen stimulation. This chain links TRBV28 with TRBJ2-3; D gene ambiguous. CDR3 in amino acids: CASSSPTHMSSTDTQYF. In nucleotides, the CDR3 is TGTGCCAGCAGTTCCCCTACCCATATGAGTAGCACAGATACGCAGTATTTT.